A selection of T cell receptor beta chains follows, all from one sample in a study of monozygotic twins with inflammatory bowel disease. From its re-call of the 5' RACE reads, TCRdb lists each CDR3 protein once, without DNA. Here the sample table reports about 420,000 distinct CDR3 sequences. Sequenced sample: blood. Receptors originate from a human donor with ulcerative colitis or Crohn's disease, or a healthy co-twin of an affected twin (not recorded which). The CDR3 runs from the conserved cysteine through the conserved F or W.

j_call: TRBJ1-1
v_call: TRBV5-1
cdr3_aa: CASSQANTEAFF

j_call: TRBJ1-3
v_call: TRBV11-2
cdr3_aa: CASSLLTGAPGNTIYF

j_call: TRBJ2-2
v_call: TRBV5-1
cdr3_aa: CASSLIELPGELFF

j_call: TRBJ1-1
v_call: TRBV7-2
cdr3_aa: CASSLGPAAEAFF

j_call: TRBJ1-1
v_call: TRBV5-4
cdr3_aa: CASRSGTAKAFF

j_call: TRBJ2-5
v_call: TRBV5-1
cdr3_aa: CASSLLRPPQETQYF

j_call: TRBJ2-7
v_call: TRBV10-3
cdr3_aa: CASGTGYEQYF

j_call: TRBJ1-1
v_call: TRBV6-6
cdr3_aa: CASTGGGKNAFF

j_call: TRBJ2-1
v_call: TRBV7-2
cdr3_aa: CASSLTHEQFF

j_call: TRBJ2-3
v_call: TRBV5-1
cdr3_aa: CASSLGPTDTQYF

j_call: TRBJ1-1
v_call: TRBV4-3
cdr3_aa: CASSQNRGRGNTEAFF

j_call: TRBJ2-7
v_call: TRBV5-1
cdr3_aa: CASQPGGANGYEQYF

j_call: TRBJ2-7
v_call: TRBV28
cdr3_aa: CASRFPERGEQYF

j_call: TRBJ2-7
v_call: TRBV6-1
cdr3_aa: CASSNSGGAYEQYF

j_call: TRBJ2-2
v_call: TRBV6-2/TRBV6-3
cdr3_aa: CASSYLLTAVSGELFF

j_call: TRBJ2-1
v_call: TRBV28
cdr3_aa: CASSPRGTVYNEQFF

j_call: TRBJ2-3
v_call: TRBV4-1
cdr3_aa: CASSPERGSTDTQYF

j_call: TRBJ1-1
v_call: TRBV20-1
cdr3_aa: CSARGQAPGAFF

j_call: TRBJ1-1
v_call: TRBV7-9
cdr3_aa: CASRNDRGENTEAFF

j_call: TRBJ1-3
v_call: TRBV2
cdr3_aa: CASKVGISGNTIYF

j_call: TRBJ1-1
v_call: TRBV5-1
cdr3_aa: CASSLDGRGNTEAFF

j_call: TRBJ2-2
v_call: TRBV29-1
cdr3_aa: CSALAGGGATYGELFF

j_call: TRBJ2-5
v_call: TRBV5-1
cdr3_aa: CASSLGVETQYF

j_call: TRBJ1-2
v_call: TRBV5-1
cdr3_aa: CASSLEDRVYGYTF

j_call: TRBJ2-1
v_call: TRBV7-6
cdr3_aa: CASSPWQGGSTYNEQFF

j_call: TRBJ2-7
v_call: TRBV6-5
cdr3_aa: CASSYGTNSYEQYF

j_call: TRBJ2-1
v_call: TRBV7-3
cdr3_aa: CASSPVPRYNEQFF

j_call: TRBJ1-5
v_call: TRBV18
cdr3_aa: CASSPGTNQPQHF

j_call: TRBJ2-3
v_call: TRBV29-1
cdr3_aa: CSGGPGLAGHEFATDTQYF

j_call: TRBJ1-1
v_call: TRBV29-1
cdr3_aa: CSVPVGGLNTEAFF

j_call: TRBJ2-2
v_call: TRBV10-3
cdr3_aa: CAISAGRENTGELFF

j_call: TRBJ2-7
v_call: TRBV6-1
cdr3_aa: CASSPLWDAREQYF

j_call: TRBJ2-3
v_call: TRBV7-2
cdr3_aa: CASSLVGPADTQYF

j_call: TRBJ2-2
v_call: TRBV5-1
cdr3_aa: CASSLHASLNTGELFF

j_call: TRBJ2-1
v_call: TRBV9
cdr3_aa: CASSPRMAANNEQFF

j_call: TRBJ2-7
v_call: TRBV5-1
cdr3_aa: CASSLYHGAGGSSYEQYF

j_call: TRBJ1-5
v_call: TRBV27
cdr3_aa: CASSLSGKSPQHF

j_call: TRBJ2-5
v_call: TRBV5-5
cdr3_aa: CASSTGLAGYQETQYF

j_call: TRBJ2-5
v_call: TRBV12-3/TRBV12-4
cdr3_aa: CASSSRPGGAQYF

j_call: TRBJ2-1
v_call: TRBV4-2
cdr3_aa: CASSQAGGGPYNEQFF